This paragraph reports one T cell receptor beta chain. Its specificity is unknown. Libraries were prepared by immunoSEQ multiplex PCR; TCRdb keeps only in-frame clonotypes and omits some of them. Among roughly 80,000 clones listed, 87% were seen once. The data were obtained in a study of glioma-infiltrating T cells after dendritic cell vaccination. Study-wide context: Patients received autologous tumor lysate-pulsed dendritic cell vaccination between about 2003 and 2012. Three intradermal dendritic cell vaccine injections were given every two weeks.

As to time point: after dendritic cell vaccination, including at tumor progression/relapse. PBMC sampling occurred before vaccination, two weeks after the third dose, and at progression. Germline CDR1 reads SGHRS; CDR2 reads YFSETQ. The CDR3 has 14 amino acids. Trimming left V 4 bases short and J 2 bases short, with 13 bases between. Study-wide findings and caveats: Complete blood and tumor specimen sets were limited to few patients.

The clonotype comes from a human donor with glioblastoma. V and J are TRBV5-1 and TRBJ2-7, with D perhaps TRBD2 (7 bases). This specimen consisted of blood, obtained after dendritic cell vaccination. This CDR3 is CASSEGGQAYEQYF. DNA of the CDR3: TGCGCCAGCAGCGAGGGGGGGCAAGCCTACGAGCAGTACTTC.